This T cell receptor (beta chain) appears in the sequencing data of a study of blood T cell repertoires in COVID-19. Across the whole study: The cDNA or gDNA used as material had been derived from T cells, B-cell-depleted T cells, or PBMCs.

Original data processing: For nucleated cells, counts were estimated from reference gene primer amplification. Assay used: immunoSEQ multiplex PCR; TCRdb lists only in-frame clones, some missing. That table gives V, J and clone size, and the DNA gave D and trimming. The table records about 180,000 clones, roughly nine tenths of them present only once. This sequence was found in a man between 65 and 85 years old with active or convalescent COVID-19. Sequencing input: peripheral blood.

The CDR3 is CASNLRGLGNQPQHF. The CDR3 bases are TGTGCCAGCAACCTCAGGGGGCTTGGCAATCAGCCCCAGCATTTT. The J gene is TRBJ1-5, the V gene TRBV6-5; 8 bases fit TRBD1. This CDR3 region has 15 residues. The J segment lost 2 bases and the V segment lost 7 bases, leaving 7 bases of the junction unmatched. Germline loops: CDR1 MNHEY, CDR2 SVGAGI.